Following are 21 T cell receptor beta chains from one sample sequenced in a study of OX40 agonist ivuxolimab in advanced cancers. The data were produced by immunoSEQ multiplex PCR, yet TCRdb's version contains in-frame clones alone and is incomplete. The table has about 72,000 clones, over 80% seen once. Sequences were derived from CD4+ or CD8+ T cells sorted from blood, sampled in a trial of the OX40 agonist ivuxolimab. Receptors were obtained from an adult with an advanced solid tumor such as melanoma, head and neck, liver or kidney cancer.

The rearrangement links TRBV5-6 to TRBJ2-5; D is ambiguous. Germline assignment: CDR1 SGHDT and CDR2 YYEEEE. The CDR3 extends over 17 amino acids. V shed 3 bases and J shed 2 bases, with 20 bases lying between them. The CDR3: CASSSFPGPAGQETQYF. The CDR3 nucleotides are TGTGCCAGCAGCTCCTTCCCTGGCCCCGCTGGACAAGAGACCCAGTACTTC.

The V call is TRBV7-9, the J call TRBJ1-6; 10 nucleotides line up with TRBD1. CDR1 is SEHNR, CDR2 FQNEAQ, per germline (reference sequence). V dropped 1 base and J dropped 3; count of bases not matched to a gene: 6. This CDR3 has 18 residues. CDR3 loop: CASSLGQGARVYNSPLHF. CDR3 nucleotide sequence: TGTGCCAGCAGCTTAGGACAGGGGGCCCGTGTCTATAATTCACCCCTCCACTTT. Using reference TRBV7-9 and TRBJ1-6 for the parts outside the CDR3, the full variable domain is DTGVSQNPRHKITKRGQNVTFRCDPISEHNRLYWYRQTLGQGPEFLTYFQNEAQLEKSRLLSDRFSAERPKGSFSTLEIQRTEQGDSAMYLCASSLGQGARVYNSPLHFGNGTRLTVT.

The chain couples TRBV19 to TRBJ1-1; TRBD1 agrees at 9 bases. Germline values: CDR1 LNHDA, CDR2 SQIVND (reference sequence). Trimming at V came to 10 bases and at J to 2 bases, leaving 5 bases not matched to a gene. The CDR3 is 13 amino acids. As DNA, the CDR3 is TGTGCCACTTCGACAGGGGGAAACACTGAAGCTTTCTTT. Translation gives CATSTGGNTEAFF.

This rearrangement joins TRBV6-1 to TRBJ2-6; D not certain. The ends were cut back, 5 bases at V and 4 bases at J, with 9 bases in the middle. The CDR3 spans 14 residues. The germline gives CDR1 MNHNS, CDR2 SASEGT. The CDR3 region is CASSRFLGANVLTF. CDR3 sequence (DNA): TGTGCCAGCAGTAGATTTCTCGGGGCCAACGTCCTGACTTTC.

This clone was observed a handful of times. The gene calls are TRBV6-1 and TRBJ2-7; D not resolved. The germline CDR1 and CDR2 sequences are MNHNS and SASEGT. Trimming cost V 4 bases and J 4 bases, with 2 bases left between them. The CDR3 is 10 amino acids. CDR3 in DNA: TGTGCCAGCAGTGTGTACGAGCAGTACTTC. Translating gives CASSVYEQYF.

This sequence joins TRBV7-2 and TRBJ1-5, with D hard to call. The ends were cut back, 2 bases at V and 1 base at J, with 6 bases in the middle. The CDR3 is made up of 14 amino acids. The V gene's germline CDR1 is SGHTA and CDR2 FQGNSA. The CDR3 is CASSLIGSNQPQHF. Written as DNA, the CDR3 is TGTGCCAGCAGCTTAATCGGGAGCAATCAGCCCCAGCATTTT.

The chain recombines TRBV27 with TRBJ2-1, with D uncertain. Trimming took 3 bases from V and 7 from J, leaving 10 bases between them. Germline CDR1 MNHEY, CDR2 SMNVEV (reference sequence). CDR3 length: 13 residues. The CDR3 DNA reads TGTGCCAGCAGTTTGAGACCTCTGAATGAGCAGTTCTTC. Its protein is CASSLRPLNEQFF.

This clone was observed a single time. The chain couples TRBV7-8 to TRBJ1-1; no reliable D call. The CDR3 loop spans 14 amino acids. Deletions cut 1 base from V and 11 bases from J, with 17 bases between. Germline V gene sequence: CDR1 SGHVS, CDR2 FQNEAQ. The CDR3: CASSLVDSTVGAFF. Written as DNA, the CDR3 is TGTGCCAGCAGCTTAGTAGACTCCACGGTGGGGGCTTTCTTT.

The chain has TRBV4-3 and TRBJ1-2; tentatively, D is TRBD1 (5 bases). CDR3 length: 14 amino acids. Looked up from germline, CDR1 is LGHNA and CDR2 is YSLEER. Trimming removed 0 bases from V and 4 bases from J, with 9 bases in between. The CDR3 coding sequence is TGCGCCAGCAGCCAAGAAGGGACCGGCTATGGCTACACCTTC. Its translation is CASSQEGTGYGYTF.

V is TRBV6-5 and J is TRBJ1-5; possible D gene TRBD1, 6 bases. CDR3 size: 15 residues. Trimming took off 4 bases at V and 0 bases at J, with 10 bases between the two ends. Germline lookup yields CDR1 MNHEY and CDR2 SVGAGI. The CDR3 bases are TGTGCCAGCAGTTCCGGACAGTATAGCAATCAGCCCCAGCATTTT. Amino acids: CASSSGQYSNQPQHF.

This clone was observed a handful of times. V is TRBV5-1 and J is TRBJ1-1; D unclear. This CDR3 has 13 residues. CDR1 is SGHRS, CDR2 YFSETQ, per germline. Between the trimmed V and J ends, which lost 1 base and 1 base, there was a span of 5 bases. The DNA of the CDR3 is TGCGCCAGCAGCTTGATCCAGAACACTGAAGCTTTCTTT. This codes for CASSLIQNTEAFF. The variable domain in full, completed from reference TRBV5-1 and TRBJ1-1, reads KAGVTQTPRYLIKTRGQQVTLSCSPISGHRSVSWYQQTPGQGLQFLFEYFSETQRNKGNFPGRFSGRQFSNSRSEMNVSTLELGDSALYLCASSLIQNTEAFFGQGTRLTVV.

The rearrangement uses TRBV4-3 and TRBJ1-3; 7 bases agree with TRBD1. V shed 1 base, J shed 2 bases, and the junction held 2 bases outside the gene matches. CDR3 size: 15 residues. Germline loops: CDR1 LGHNA, CDR2 YSLEER. CDR3 protein: CASSQGTGTGNTIYF. The DNA for the CDR3 is TGCGCCAGCAGCCAAGGGACAGGAACTGGAAACACCATATATTTT.

The sample holds one count of this clone. The J gene is TRBJ2-1, the V gene TRBV2; TRBD1 or TRBD2 may be the D gene (5 bases each). Per germline, CDR1 SNHLY and CDR2 FYNNEI. The CDR3 has 11 amino acids. Trimming removed 7 bases from V and 12 bases from J, with 13 bases in between. DNA of the CDR3: TGTGCCAGCATCGAAGAGGGGTGGCAGTTCTTC. It is translated as CASIEEGWQFF.

The chain joins TRBV6-5 to TRBJ1-1; D possibly corresponds to TRBD1 (5 bases). Germline CDR1 MNHEY, CDR2 SVGAGI. Trimming cost V 4 bases and J 4 bases, with 10 bases left between them. This CDR3 has 13 amino acids. CDR3 loop: CASSLAGGTEAFF. The CDR3 DNA follows: TGTGCCAGCAGTTTGGCGGGGGGCACTGAAGCTTTCTTT.

V gene TRBV19 combines with J gene TRBJ2-7, with D maybe TRBD2 (5 bases). Germline V gene sequence: CDR1 LNHDA, CDR2 SQIVND (reference sequence). The CDR3 length is 14 residues. Trimming removed 3 bases at V and 3 bases at J, with 12 bases between. This chain's CDR3 is CASSIGSELYEQYF. For the CDR3, the DNA is TGTGCCAGTAGTATCGGTAGCGAACTCTACGAGCAGTACTTC.

The chain links TRBV6-1 to TRBJ2-7, with TRBD1 matching over 9 bases. This CDR3 contains 13 residues. From germline, CDR1 is MNHNS and CDR2 SASEGT. Trimming took 5 bases from V and 4 from J; bases not matched to a gene: 3. In DNA, the CDR3 is TGTGCCAGCAGTTCCGGGACAGGGTACGAGCAGTACTTC. It codes for CASSSGTGYEQYF.

The chain recombines TRBV7-3 with TRBJ2-1; 10 nucleotides agree with TRBD2. V gave up 2 bases and J gave up 5 bases; unmatched junction bases: 9. The CDR3 extends over 17 amino acids. CDR1 is SGHTA, CDR2 FQGTGA, per germline. CDR3 sequence reads: CASSLGPTSGYNNEQFF. As DNA, the CDR3 is TGTGCCAGCAGCTTAGGCCCGACTAGCGGGTATAACAATGAGCAGTTCTTC.

This sequence joins TRBV4-3 and TRBJ2-4; D assignment may be TRBD1 or TRBD2 (5 bases each). CDR1 is LGHNA, CDR2 YSLEER, per germline. The CDR3 is 14 amino acids. Trimming took off 1 base at V and 8 bases at J, with 12 bases between the two ends. The CDR3 DNA follows: TGCGCCAGCAGCCAAGCATACGTGGGGGACATTCAGTACTTC. Amino acid sequence: CASSQAYVGDIQYF.

The chain has TRBV28 and TRBJ2-5, with D perhaps TRBD1 (6 bases). The J call may be wrong; the DNA end is better matched by TRBJ2-7. CDR1 and CDR2 (germline): MDHEN, SYDVKM. CDR3 length equals 14 residues. The CDR3 nucleotides are TGTGCCAGCAGTCCTTCGGGACAATCCTACGAGCAGTACTTC. It specifies CASSPSGQSYEQYF.

V and J are TRBV6-5 and TRBJ2-2; 11 nucleotides line up with TRBD1. V lost 6 bases to trimming and J lost 4 bases; unmatched junction nucleotides: 4. From germline, CDR1 is MNHEY and CDR2 SVGAGI. This CDR3 contains 15 residues. The CDR3 region has the DNA TGTGCCAGCAGGTTGGACAGGGGGCTCACCGGGGAGCTGTTTTTT. This translates into CASRLDRGLTGELFF.

The chain joins TRBV19 to TRBJ2-1; the D call may be TRBD1 or TRBD2 (6 bases each). Trimming pared 7 bases from V and 2 bases from J, leaving 12 bases between. From germline, CDR1 is LNHDA and CDR2 SQIVND (reference sequence). The CDR3 length is 14 residues. The CDR3 DNA is TGTGCCAGTATAGGAGGGGGGACCTACAATGAGCAGTTCTTC. It yields the protein CASIGGGTYNEQFF.